The present T cell receptor (beta chain) was sequenced within a study of control samples from healthy donors and cancer patients. Per germline, CDR1 SNHLY and CDR2 FYNNEI. Trimming took 1 base from V and 5 from J, leaving 9 bases between them. The CDR3 totals 14 residues. Libraries were prepared by immunoSEQ multiplex PCR; TCRdb keeps only in-frame clonotypes and omits some of them. The top ten clones hold 2.3% of a sample with around 110,000 clones, 88% of them seen once. This clonotype was sampled from a woman between 70 and 85 years old in good health. Sequences were obtained from blood. This chain connects TRBV2 to TRBJ1-5; D unclear. CDR3: CASSEVSGDQPQHF. The CDR3 bases are TGTGCCAGCAGTGAAGTTTCGGGCGATCAGCCCCAGCATTTT. Full variable domain (missing parts from reference TRBV2 and TRBJ1-5): EPEVTQTPSHQVTQMGQEVILRCVPISNHLYFYWYRQILGQKVEFLVSFYNNEISEKSEIFDDQFSVERPDGSNFTLKIRSTKLEDSAMYFCASSEVSGDQPQHFGDGTRLSIL.